This T cell receptor beta chain is from a study of cytomegalovirus exposure and HLA in healthy donors. PCR amplification relied on 60 Vbeta primers (plus 13 Jbeta primers). Generated by immunoSEQ multiplex PCR, the TCRdb table keeps only in-frame clones and is missing some. Of approximately 160,000 clones in the sample, about 79% were seen once. This CDR3 has 20 residues. J gave up 2 bases and V 0 bases, and 18 bases lay outside the gene matches. CDR1 and CDR2 (germline): SGHTA, FQGNSA. Comment on this clone: The antigen remains unidentified.

The study, taken as a whole, reports: Associated with cytomegalovirus, according to the listing, were some 150 TCR beta chains. For most subjects, TCR beta sequences were reported to predict HLA-A and HLA-B alleles with accuracy.

This rearrangement joins TRBV7-2 to TRBJ2-7; 8 positions agree with TRBD1. This TCR derives from a male donor in good health and CMV-seronegative. The sequenced sample consisted of PBMCs. The CDR3 loop reads CASSLAEGLFDRGRTYEQYF. Here the CDR3 DNA reads TGTGCCAGCAGCTTAGCGGAGGGGCTTTTTGACAGGGGAAGGACCTACGAGCAGTACTTC.